The rows below give T cell receptor beta chains drawn from one sample of a study of blood T cell repertoires in COVID-19. Measured with immunoSEQ multiplex PCR; TCRdb has only the in-frame clones, and not every one. In the table there are 180,000 or so clones, approximately 90% of which are singletons. The sequenced sample consisted of peripheral blood. The receptors come from a woman in her forties or fifties with acute or convalescent COVID-19. The CDR3 runs from the conserved cysteine through the conserved F or W. Fields, in order: J gene, V gene, CDR3 protein.

TRBJ2-7,TRBV19,CASSIDQGEDEQYF
TRBJ1-4,TRBV5-6,CASSFTGNEKLFF
TRBJ1-6,TRBV20-1,CSASRLESPLHF
TRBJ1-1,TRBV6-1,CGSRRDNTEAFF
TRBJ1-1,TRBV6-2/TRBV6-3,CASSKQGPGTEAFF
TRBJ2-1,TRBV9,CASSSIAGRSYNEQFF
TRBJ2-7,TRBV18,CASSPSLFGEQYF
TRBJ1-2,TRBV19,CASSIDRNRGGYTF
TRBJ1-1,TRBV7-3,CASSVNRGTEAFF
TRBJ2-7,TRBV7-2,CASSLGQGRSYEQYF
TRBJ2-3,TRBV20-1,CSASEGRSTDTQYF
TRBJ2-3,TRBV19,CASRRQRYGTDTQYF
TRBJ2-2,TRBV29-1,CSVEEWEGSNTGELFF
TRBJ1-1,TRBV11-2,CASSLGQNTEAFF
TRBJ1-1,TRBV5-6,CASSRQGNTEAFF
TRBJ2-7,TRBV2,CASDDRGPDGEQYF